A selection of T cell receptor beta chains follows, all from one sample in a study of CD8+ T cells in alopecia areata. Sequenced by immunoSEQ multiplex PCR; TCRdb stores in-frame clones only, minus some. The sample has about 140,000 clones, roughly half seen once. The source was CD4+ T cells sorted from blood, collected at week 0. The receptors originated from a human donor with alopecia areata. CDR3s include the opening cysteine and the closing phenylalanine or tryptophan. Fields, in order: V gene, D gene, J gene, clone size, CDR3 DNA, CDR3 protein. D genes are given only for firm matches. A row's size may be missing; if present it is once, few, many or a size class.

>TRBV6-5|-|TRBJ2-1|-
TGTGCCACAGGGAGATATGAGCAGTTCTTC
CATGRYEQFF
>TRBV5-4|-|TRBJ2-5|few
TGTGCCAGCAGCTTTTATGAGGGAGGCCAAGAGACCCAGTACTTC
CASSFYEGGQETQYF
>TRBV7-9|-|TRBJ2-1|-
TGTGCCAGCAGCCTGAGACAGTCGAGCTCCTACAATGAGCAGTTCTTC
CASSLRQSSSYNEQFF
>TRBV29-1|-|TRBJ2-1|-
TGCAGCGTTGTGGCACACTCCTACAATGAGCAGTTCTTC
CSVVAHSYNEQFF
>TRBV7-6|-|TRBJ1-5|-
TGTGCCAGCAGCTTAGGGGACGGTCAGCCCCAGCATTTT
CASSLGDGQPQHF
>TRBV23-1|-|TRBJ1-1|-
TGCGCCAGCAGTCAATCGAGAAGTAGAGCTGAAGCTTTCTTT
CASSQSRSRAEAFF
>TRBV4-2|TRBD2|TRBJ2-2|-
TGTGCCAGCAGCCTGGGGACTAGCGGAAACACCGGGGAGCTGTTTTTT
CASSLGTSGNTGELFF
>TRBV30|-|TRBJ1-3|few
TGTGCCTGGGTCAAAGGGGGGTCTGGAAACACCATATATTTT
CAWVKGGSGNTIYF
>TRBV4-2|-|TRBJ2-5|-
TGTGCCAGCGGTTACCAAGAGACCCAGTACTTC
CASGYQETQYF
>TRBV29-1|-|TRBJ1-5|-
TGCAGCTCTCAGGAGGGTCTCAATCAGCCCCAGCATTTT
CSSQEGLNQPQHF
>TRBV20-1|-|TRBJ2-7|-
TGCAGTGCCCCGAGGGAGGACGAGCAGTACTTC
CSAPREDEQYF
>TRBV13|TRBD1|TRBJ2-5|-
TGTGCCAGCAGCCACCGAAAGAAGACAGGGGGCCCGGAGACCCAGTACTTC
CASSHRKKTGGPETQYF
>TRBV7-2|-|TRBJ2-3|few
TGTGCCAGCAGCTCTGGGGAGGATACGCAGTATTTT
CASSSGEDTQYF
>TRBV2|TRBD2|TRBJ2-7|few
TGTGCCAGCAAGCGGGAGGGCTACGAGCAGTACTTC
CASKREGYEQYF
>TRBV7-2|TRBD2|TRBJ2-1|medium-sized
TGTGCCAGCAGCCCAAGACTAGCGGGGGTCTCCTACAATGAGCAGTTCTTC
CASSPRLAGVSYNEQFF
>TRBV5-1|-|TRBJ2-7|-
TGCGCCAGCAGCTTGGCCGGAGGGGCGGTCTACGAGCAGTACTTC
CASSLAGGAVYEQYF
>TRBV30|-|TRBJ2-5|-
TGTGCCTGGTCCCCTAGAGAGACCCAGTACTTC
CAWSPRETQYF
>TRBV6-1|TRBD1|TRBJ2-1|once
TGTGCCAGCACCTGGGGGGGACAGGGGGCGAATGAGCAGTTCTTC
CASTWGGQGANEQFF
>TRBV18|-|TRBJ2-5|-
TGTGCCAGCTCCCCACAAGAGACCCAGTACTTC
CASSPQETQYF
>TRBV7-8|-|TRBJ1-5|-
TGTGCCAGCAGTCTGATCGGGGTTCGTCAGCCCCAGCATTTT
CASSLIGVRQPQHF
>TRBV19|-|TRBJ2-6|-
TGTGCCACAGCCCGACAGGCCCTCTCTGGGGCCAACGTCCTGACTTTC
CATARQALSGANVLTF
>TRBV23-1|-|TRBJ2-6|few
TGCGCCAGCACTGCCGGGACGGAGAGCTCTGGGGCCAACGTCCTGACTTTC
CASTAGTESSGANVLTF
>TRBV19|-|TRBJ1-2|few
TGTGCCAGTAACCCAATGGGGATCTCCCAGGGTGGCTACACCTTC
CASNPMGISQGGYTF
>TRBV6-6|-|TRBJ1-1|-
TGTGCCAGCAGTTCCAAGAACACTGAAGCTTTCTTT
CASSSKNTEAFF
>TRBV28|-|TRBJ1-1|-
TGTGCCAGCAGTTTATCGGGGGAGGTTGCGGAAGCTTTCTTT
CASSLSGEVAEAFF
>TRBV14|TRBD1|TRBJ1-4|many
TGTGCCAGCAGCCTTACAGGGGGTGTTTCTGAAAAACTGTTTTTT
CASSLTGGVSEKLFF
>TRBV29-1|-|TRBJ2-5|-
TGCAGCGTAACCCGCCTGGGGGTGGGATTAGAGACCCAGTACTTC
CSVTRLGVGLETQYF
>TRBV2|TRBD1|TRBJ1-5|-
TGTGCCAGCAGTGCTGGACAGGGTGAAAATCAGCCCCAGCATTTT
CASSAGQGENQPQHF
>TRBV29-1|-|TRBJ2-6|-
TGCAGGCGTGGTAATGGGGCCAACGTCCTGACTTTC
CRRGNGANVLTF
>TRBV29-1|-|TRBJ2-1|-
TGCAGCGTTGTGGTGGGACTGCAATACAATGAGCAGTTCTTC
CSVVVGLQYNEQFF
>TRBV14|-|TRBJ2-7|few
TGTGCCAGCAGCGGCGGCTCCTACGAGCAGTACTTC
CASSGGSYEQYF
>TRBV14|-|TRBJ2-7|-
TGTGCCAGCAGCCAGATAGGACAGTTCTACGAGCAGTACTTC
CASSQIGQFYEQYF
>TRBV23-1|-|TRBJ2-2|few
TGCGCCAGCAGTCAAAGTTGGACCGGCCTCGGGTCCACCGGGGAGCTGTTTTTT
CASSQSWTGLGSTGELFF
>TRBV30|TRBD1|TRBJ1-5|-
TGTGCCTGGAGTAGGACAGGTGGTAATAAAGCCCAGCATTTT
CAWSRTGGNKAQHF
>TRBV5-1|-|TRBJ2-2|-
TGCGCCAGCAGCTTGGCTGGCGGCGCGAACACCGGGGAGCTGTTTTTT
CASSLAGGANTGELFF
>TRBV29-1|-|TRBJ1-1|few
TGCAGCGTTCTTCACAGGATCGGGACTGAAGCTTTCTTT
CSVLHRIGTEAFF
>TRBV30|-|TRBJ2-7|few
TGTGCCTGGAGTATTCCGCCATGGGGGACCCTCTCCTACGAGCAGTACTTC
CAWSIPPWGTLSYEQYF
>TRBV29-1|TRBD2|TRBJ2-1|-
TGCAGCGTTGGTAGACTAGCGGGTTCTAATGAGCAGTTCTTC
CSVGRLAGSNEQFF